A single sample gave rise to the 19 T cell receptor beta chains below, sequenced in a study of blood T cell repertoires in COVID-19. Assay used: immunoSEQ multiplex PCR; TCRdb lists only in-frame clones, some missing. The sample has roughly 180,000 clones; about four fifths are singletons. The sample was PBMCs or T cells enriched from blood (not recorded which). All receptors come from a man between 60 and 75 years old who had recovered from COVID-19.

This clone was observed once. The chain uses TRBV28 and TRBJ1-2; D possibly corresponds to TRBD1 (6 bases). V was cut by 4 bases and J by 1 base, with 19 bases left in between. The germline V gene encodes CDR1 MDHEN and CDR2 SYDVKM. The CDR3 length is 17 residues. CDR3 DNA sequence: TGTGCCAGCAGTTCGCTAGATCCGGACAGAAGTAACTATGGCTACACCTTC. Its translation: CASSSLDPDRSNYGYTF.

CDR3 DNA: TGCGCCAGCAGCCAATCGCCGGGGGGCGCGGGTAACACTGAAGCTTTCTTT. Encoded protein: CASSQSPGGAGNTEAFF. V usage is TRBV4-1 and J usage is TRBJ1-1, with D perhaps matching TRBD1 (6 bases). The CDR3 contains 17 residues. Germline CDR1 and CDR2: MGHRA and YSYEKL. V was trimmed by 2 bases and J by 2 bases, leaving 18 bases between them.

The chain is built from TRBV11-2 and TRBJ2-7, with D maybe TRBD1 (5 bases). Germline V gene lookup returns CDR1 SGHAT and CDR2 FQNNGV. Deletions cut 4 bases from V and 0 bases from J, with 16 bases between. This CDR3 spans 16 amino acids. This CDR3 is CASSSAVDSSSYEQYF. The DNA of the CDR3 is TGTGCCAGCAGCTCTGCGGTTGACAGTTCCTCCTACGAGCAGTACTTC.

V gene TRBV19 combines with J gene TRBJ2-3; 12 nucleotides match TRBD2. The CDR3 loop spans 16 amino acids. Germline V gives CDR1 LNHDA, CDR2 SQIVND (reference sequence). J gave up 5 bases and V 5 bases, and 8 bases lay outside the gene matches. CDR3 region: CASSGRLAGEIDTQYF. The CDR3 DNA sequence: TGTGCCAGTAGTGGTAGACTAGCGGGAGAGATAGATACGCAGTATTTT.

The CDR3 spells CASSVGTSGRVNEQFF. CDR3 sequence (DNA): TGTGCCAGCAGTGTTGGGACTAGCGGGAGGGTCAATGAGCAGTTCTTC. This rearrangement joins TRBV28 to TRBJ2-1; TRBD2 aligns across 16 bases. V gave up 5 bases and J gave up 6 bases; unmatched junction bases: 4. The length of the CDR3 is 16 residues. Germline V lookup: CDR1 MDHEN, CDR2 SYDVKM.

The chain employs TRBV7-3 and TRBJ2-1; TRBD2 agrees at 9 bases. Germline trimming cut 6 bases from V and 2 bases from J; bases unmatched to any gene: 8. The CDR3 has 16 residues. Germline-derived CDR1 and CDR2 are SGHTA and FQGTGA. The CDR3 loop reads CASRLIGGRAYNEQFF. The CDR3 bases are TGTGCCAGCAGACTAATCGGCGGGAGGGCCTACAATGAGCAGTTCTTC.

CDR3 sequence: CASSLGGGGKTDTQYF. CDR3 nucleotide sequence: TGTGCCAGCAGCTTAGGGGGAGGCGGTAAAACAGATACGCAGTATTTT. V gene TRBV7-6 combines with J gene TRBJ2-3; D is perhaps TRBD2 (6 bases). V was clipped by 1 base and J by 3 bases, with 14 bases between them. Germline loops: CDR1 SGHVS, CDR2 FNYEAQ. The CDR3 covers 16 residues. Using reference TRBV7-6 and TRBJ2-3 for the parts outside the CDR3, the full variable domain is GAGVSQSPRYKVTKRGQDVALRCDPISGHVSLYWYRQALGQGPEFLTYFNYEAQQDKSGLPNDRFSAERPEGSISTLTIQRTEQRDSAMYRCASSLGGGGKTDTQYFGPGTRLTVL.

The chain joins TRBV7-8 to TRBJ2-1, with D unresolved. The CDR3 has 13 amino acids. V was trimmed by 8 bases and J by 7 bases, leaving 15 bases between them. Germline V lookup: CDR1 SGHVS, CDR2 FQNEAQ. In DNA form, the CDR3 reads TGTGCCAGCTGCCGAGACCCACGGAATGAGCAGTTCTTC. As protein: CASCRDPRNEQFF.

This clone came up many times. The CDR3 loop reads CASSSVYTGELFF. The CDR3 DNA reads as TGTGCCAGCAGCAGCGTCTACACCGGGGAGCTGTTTTTT. The chain carries TRBV5-4 and TRBJ2-2, with D hard to call. The CDR3 contains 13 residues. The V end lost 4 bases, the J end lost 3 bases, and 7 bases lay between the germline ends. CDR1 SGHNT and CDR2 YYREEE come from the germline V gene (reference sequence).

The chain combines TRBV7-7 with TRBJ2-5; a weak D match, TRBD2 (5 bases). Germline V lookup: CDR1 SSHAT, CDR2 FNYEAQ (reference sequence). The CDR3 is made up of 16 amino acids. V lost 0 bases and J 4 bases, leaving 15 bases between the germline ends. The CDR3: CASSLASSGIGETQYF. CDR3 coding DNA: TGTGCCAGCAGCTTAGCGAGTTCGGGAATTGGAGAGACCCAGTACTTC. Complete variable domain (other parts from reference TRBV7-7 and TRBJ2-5): GAGVSQSPRYKVTKRGQDVTLRCDPISSHATLYWYQQALGQGPEFLTYFNYEAQPDKSGLPSDRFSAERPEGSISTLTIQRTEQRDSAMYRCASSLASSGIGETQYFGPGTRLLVL.

The chain uses TRBV15 and TRBJ2-1, with TRBD2 identical over 8 bases. V trimming: 0 bases; J trimming: 5 bases; junction bases outside the gene matches: 6. The CDR3 totals 16 residues. CDR1 is LNHNV and CDR2 is YYDKDF in the germline V gene (reference sequence). The CDR3 spells CATSREVGLEDNEQFF. DNA of the CDR3: TGTGCCACCAGCAGAGAAGTGGGACTAGAGGACAATGAGCAGTTCTTC.

This clone has only a few counts. V usage is TRBV7-2 and J usage is TRBJ1-2; D is undetermined. V was pared by 0 bases and J by 7 bases, with 9 bases between. Germline-derived CDR1 and CDR2 are SGHTA and FQGNSA. The CDR3 length is 13 residues. The CDR3 nucleotides read TGTGCCAGCAGCTTAGCGGGCAGTGGTGGCTACACCTTC. Protein: CASSLAGSGGYTF.

This clone showed up just a few times. V gene TRBV28 combines with J gene TRBJ1-2, with TRBD1 matching 8 bases. Germline lookup yields CDR1 MDHEN and CDR2 SYDVKM. This CDR3 is built from 13 residues. The junction had 7 bases not matched to a gene; V was cut back by 5 bases and J by 8 bases. The CDR3 protein is CASSAGGAYGYTF. CDR3 coding DNA: TGTGCCAGCAGTGCAGGGGGCGCGTACGGCTACACCTTC.

This clone was counted many times. The CDR3 DNA reads TGTGCCAGCAGCGAAGACACCTCCTACGAGCAGTACTTC. Its translation is CASSEDTSYEQYF. The rearrangement joins TRBV7-9 to TRBJ2-7; D is uncertain. CDR1 is SEHNR and CDR2 is FQNEAQ in the germline V gene (reference sequence). The CDR3 runs to 13 residues. With 5 bases removed from V and 0 bases from J, the gap between germline ends came to 8 bases.

The V and J genes are TRBV7-9 and TRBJ2-1; possible D gene TRBD2, 6 bases. The CDR3 is 13 residues long. Germline CDR1 and CDR2: SEHNR and FQNEAQ (reference sequence). Trimming took off 4 bases at V and 3 bases at J, with 7 bases between the two ends. In nucleotides, the CDR3 is TGTGCCAGCAGCTCGGGACTCTACAATGAGCAGTTCTTC. Protein sequence: CASSSGLYNEQFF.

V and J are TRBV6-6 and TRBJ2-7, with D perhaps matching TRBD2 (5 bases). The CDR3 is 14 amino acids. V lost 7 bases and J 0 bases, leaving 13 bases between the germline ends. In germline, CDR1 is MNHNY, CDR2 SVGAGI (reference sequence). The CDR3 nucleotides read TGTGCCAGCATCAACTCGGGGAGCTCCTACGAGCAGTACTTC. Its protein is CASINSGSSYEQYF.

The chain has TRBV29-1 and TRBJ2-7; 10 bases align to TRBD1. CDR3 length: 13 amino acids. The J segment lost 4 bases and the V segment lost 6 bases, leaving 6 bases of the junction unmatched. Germline lookup yields CDR1 SQVTM and CDR2 ANQGSEA. The CDR3 DNA is TGCAGCGTGAGGACAGGGGGACAATACGAGCAGTACTTC. This encodes CSVRTGGQYEQYF.

This chain connects TRBV7-3 to TRBJ2-1; TRBD2 is a possible D gene (6 bases). V was pared by 5 bases and J by 1 base, with 15 bases between. Germline V gene sequence: CDR1 SGHTA, CDR2 FQGTGA. CDR3 size: 16 residues. CDR3 residues: CASSLKLSGSYNEQFF. CDR3 coding DNA: TGTGCCAGCAGCCTTAAATTAAGCGGGTCCTACAATGAGCAGTTCTTC. The whole variable domain, remainder taken from reference TRBV7-3 and TRBJ2-1, is GAGVSQTPSNKVTEKGKYVELRCDPISGHTALYWYRQSLGQGPEFLIYFQGTGAADDSGLPNDRFFAVRPEGSVSTLKIQRTERGDSAVYLCASSLKLSGSYNEQFFGPGTRLTVL.

This clone was found once. The chain is built from TRBV7-9 and TRBJ2-5; 7 bases line up with TRBD2. This CDR3 spans 16 amino acids. Germline CDR1 is SEHNR and CDR2 is FQNEAQ (reference sequence). Trimming at V came to 1 base and at J to 0 bases, leaving 5 bases not matched to a gene. CDR3 loop: CASSLGSGDYQETQYF. CDR3 bases: TGTGCCAGCAGCTTAGGCAGCGGGGACTACCAAGAGACCCAGTACTTC.